This T cell receptor (beta chain) derives from a study of shared clonotypes between healthy human individuals (dated by TCRdb to 2018 to 2021). About the study as a whole: The cohort included three men and a couple of women between 18 and 49 years of age. Different laboratories and diverse techniques were used to prepare libraries and sequence TCR repertoires, to increase sequencing depth and limit assay-specific biases. Per donor, leukapheresis produced somewhere between about 0.9 and 9 billion PBMCs. For each donor, CD4 naive and CD4 memory were each given three plates, CD8 naive was given two plates, and CD8 memory was given one plate. Blood TCR repertoires of about five healthy adults were deeply sequenced to estimate repertoire size and the extent of clonotype sharing between individuals.

TCR CDR3 regions were amplified from genomic DNA by multiplex PCR using the deep immunoSEQ assay. For each cell subset, the extracted genomic DNA was distributed evenly across all wells of several immunoSEQ 96-well plates, and each plate served as one replicate. For sorted subsets, approximately 210 ng of genomic DNA, equivalent to roughly 33,000 T cell genomes, went into each replicate PCR. Purified libraries were quantified with a Qubit 3.0 fluorometer, sized on a Bioanalyzer 2100, and re-quantified with the KAPA Library Quantification kit. Every immunoSEQ 96-well plate was sequenced on a dedicated single-read 150-cycle Illumina NextSeq 550 flow cell. Concerning the study's data processing: Because only junctional sequences without quality scores were contained in the immunoSEQ output, filtering matching that applied to full-length reads could not be performed. To assign V/J genes and CDR3, sequences were annotated against IMGT germline references using PyIR, a Python wrapper for IgBLAST v1.9. Reads were filtered out if the reads had weak V/J assignments (E-value above 1e-6), no CDR3, stop codons, out-of-frame junctions, or ambiguous translated residues. A V3J clonotype was defined by an identical inferred V gene, J gene, and CDR3 amino acid sequence. To compute the percentage overlap between repertoires, the number of shared unique clonotypes was divided by the size of the smaller repertoire. Richness of each repertoire was evaluated using RTK rarefaction, the Chao1 estimator, and Recon v2.1 estimates of unobserved clonotypes. Generation probabilities for all TCRbeta clonotypes obtained by the gDNA method from a handful of donors were computed using OLGA. TCRdb carries this immuneACCESS record with in-frame sequences only. Its versions omit some clonotypes, under half of them owing to an unresolved V gene in the studies checked, with the rest unexplained. The V and J calls and clone size were taken over from that table, and D and trimming were inferred from the DNA. For this sample the table gives around 350,000 clones, of which 70% to 75% were detected only once. The leading ten clones occupy about 10% of the sample.

What the study reported, not specific to this receptor: Higher generation probabilities were observed for clonotypes shared by all four sorted-subset donors than for non-shared clonotypes. Incomplete sequencing was indicated by rarefaction of sorted-subset datasets, despite the large sequencing depth. Naive subsets generally had larger estimated clonotype richness than memory subsets did. Sampling was limited to blood, and TCR repertoires in tissue likely differ from TCR repertoires in blood. Because the study included only a small number of donors, the genetic and exposure-history diversity represented was limited. Pairwise subsampling led to the expectation that sequencing depth would affect the degree of clonotype sharing among donors. About 5% of naive CD4, 3.5% of naive CD8, 2.3% of memory CD4, and approximately 0.39% of memory CD8 clonotypes were shared across a few donors.

The germline V gene sets CDR1 to SGHTA and CDR2 to FQGNSA. The CDR3 sequence holds 15 residues, the cysteine and phenylalanine included. Here the CDR3 DNA is all that survives: 45 bases in frame from base 1. Relative to germline, V is missing 5 bases and J is missing 3 bases, with 2 bases of the junction outside any gene match. Notes on this clone: The specificity of this receptor is unknown. No much larger clonotype is one base removed from it; base qualities were not supplied.

Donors were healthy HIV-negative adults with no recently reported acute infections or vaccinations. Every donor was a Caucasian adult living in Nashville, Tennessee, USA. CD4+ T cells were enriched through magnetic negative selection, after which naive cells were positively selected on CD45RA and the remaining negative fraction served as the memory subset. Blood was obtained by leukapheresis, after which PBMCs were separated by Ficoll-Histopaque density gradient centrifugation and cryopreserved in liquid nitrogen vapor phase. Analytical flow cytometry was used to check the purity and quantity of each magnetically sorted T cell population. From each sorted fraction, genomic DNA was isolated and quantified by UV absorbance on a Nanodrop 2000c.

Sequencing was done on a sample of memory CD4+ T cells sorted from blood. The cell subset or site label for this specimen denotes: CD45RA-negative fraction. Recombination joined TRBV7-2 with TRBJ2-1, with 12 bases matching TRBD2. This clonotype was obtained from a man aged 30 to 45 in good health. The bases are TGTGCCAGCAGCATGACTAGCGGGAGCTACAATGAGCAGTTCTTC. The resulting protein is CASSMTSGSYNEQFF.